Following are 31 T cell receptor beta chains from one sample sequenced in a study of tumor-infiltrating lymphocytes in primary liver carcinoma. Production of TCR beta cDNA used around 500 ng total RNA together with a constant-region primer. Modified slightly, ARM-PCR produced TCR beta libraries over three nested multiplex PCR rounds. Both of the initial two PCR rounds ran for 10 cycles and employed TRBV1-TRBV30 forward primers alongside a C-beta reverse primer. TCRdb fed the multiplex PCR reads into MiXCR, producing one record per CDR3 protein. The sample has over 250,000 distinct CDR3 sequences; roughly 60% are singletons. The researchers obtained blood RNA from unsorted whole blood and also extracted germline DNA. Material for sequencing was peripheral blood. These receptors were collected from a woman between 25 and 40 years old with primary liver carcinoma and hepatitis B virus infection.

The chain joins TRBV6-1 to TRBJ1-2; D unresolved. With 7 bases removed from V and 5 bases from J, the gap between germline ends came to 14 bases. From germline, CDR1 is MNHNS and CDR2 SASEGT. The length of the CDR3 is 13 residues. The CDR3 reads CASIERQRYGYTF. The CDR3 nucleotides are TGTGCCAGCATAGAAAGGCAACGATATGGCTACACCTTC.

This clonotype has ten or more counts. V usage is TRBV4-3 and J usage is TRBJ2-1; 9 positions match TRBD2. The trim removed 0 bases at V and 9 bases at J, leaving 9 bases unmatched. The CDR3 has 16 residues. Germline V CDR1 and CDR2: LGHNA, YSLEER. The CDR3 loop reads CASSQDTAGGNVEQFF. In DNA form, the CDR3 reads TGCGCCAGCAGCCAAGATACAGCGGGAGGCAATGTTGAGCAGTTCTTC.

CDR3 region: CASSYPRDTSMNTEAFF. CDR3 coding DNA: TGTGCCAGCAGTTACCCCAGGGACACCAGCATGAACACTGAAGCTTTCTTT. The chain couples TRBV6-2 or TRBV6-3 to TRBJ1-1; TRBD1 is a possible D gene (6 bases). CDR1 MNHEY and CDR2 SVGEGT come from the germline V gene. V lost 2 bases and J lost 0, with 16 bases in between. The CDR3 is made up of 17 amino acids.

As for this clonotype: This may arise from a read error, as a much more abundant clone is one base away. This chain links TRBV6-5 with TRBJ2-2; D remains ambiguous. V lost 3 bases and J 11 bases, leaving 13 bases between the germline ends. This CDR3 has 13 amino acids. Germline CDR1 is MNHEY and CDR2 is SVGAGI. CDR3 protein: CASSYTGSLELFF. The CDR3 DNA follows: TGTGCCAGCAGTTATACCGGGTCACTAGAGCTGTTTTTT.

Note on this clonotype: This is likely a read error, given that the CDR3 carries no conserved phenylalanine or tryptophan at its end. The chain joins TRBV13 to TRBJ2-5; D gene uncertain. Per the germline V gene, CDR1 is PRHDT and CDR2 is FYEKMQ (reference sequence). The CDR3 length is 15 residues. V was trimmed by 5 bases and J by 2 bases, leaving 15 bases between them. CDR3 amino acids: CASSEYSGRQETQYY. The CDR3, as DNA: TGTGCCAGCAGCGAGTACTCGGGTAGGCAAGAGACCCAGTACTAC.

As regards this clonotype: A read error may be the cause here, since a much bigger clone is one base away. This chain joins TRBV29-1 and TRBJ2-7; D is ambiguous. Germline V gives CDR1 SQVTM, CDR2 ANQGSEA. V lost 8 bases to trimming and J lost 2 bases, with 16 bases between them. The CDR3 is 13 residues long. The CDR3 spells CSLVAGKAYEQYF. The CDR3 nucleotides are TGCAGCCTTGTGGCCGGTAAGGCCTACGAGCAGTACTTC.

In its sample, this clonotype was seen a few times. The V and J genes are TRBV5-1 and TRBJ2-1; TRBD2 matches at 11 bases. Per the germline V gene, CDR1 is SGHRS and CDR2 is YFSETQ. This CDR3 has 15 amino acids. V shed 0 bases, J shed 8 bases, and the junction held 4 bases outside the gene matches. CDR3 in DNA: TGCGCCAGCAGCTTGGAACTAGCGGGAGCCCATGAGCAGTTCTTC. The encoded protein is CASSLELAGAHEQFF.

As concerns this clonotype: Relative to the germline gene, one junction end is altered; a read error may explain this. The rearrangement uses TRBV5-6 and TRBJ2-2; D gene unclear. Germline-derived CDR1 and CDR2 are SGHDT and YYEEEE. The CDR3 runs 15 residues. The CDR3 DNA reads TGTGCCAGCTGCTTGCGATTCTCTAACACCGGGGAGCTGTTTTTT. It is translated as CASCLRFSNTGELFF.

Comment on this clonotype: This may be a read error: a much more frequent sequence differs by one nucleotide. The genes are TRBV29-1 and TRBJ1-2, with D maybe TRBD1 (5 bases). The ends were cut back, 1 base at V and 5 bases at J, with 8 bases in the middle. The CDR3 has 12 residues. Germline values: CDR1 SQVTM, CDR2 ANQGSEA. The CDR3 DNA is TGCAGCGTTGAAGGGGGGAGATATGGCTACACCTTC. Translated, it gives CSVEGGRYGYTF.

As to this clonotype: One base away lies a much larger clone, so this may be a sequencing read error. This chain connects TRBV12-5 to TRBJ1-1, with 10 bases lining up with TRBD1. CDR1 LGHNT and CDR2 FRNRAP come from the germline V gene. The CDR3 loop spans 14 amino acids. V shed 7 bases, J shed 3 bases, and the junction held 5 bases outside the gene matches. CDR3 nucleotide sequence: TGTGCTAGTGATCCGGGACAGGGGTACACTGAAGCTTTCTTT. Protein sequence: CASDPGQGYTEAFF. The full variable domain, completed using reference TRBV12-5 and TRBJ1-1, is DARVTQTPRHKVTEMGQEVTMRCQPILGHNTVFWYRQTMMQGLELLAYFRNRAPLDDSGMPKDRFSAEMPDATLATLKIQPSEPRDSAVYFCASDPGQGYTEAFFGQGTRLTVV.

About this clonotype: A much bigger clone sits one base away, suggesting this may be a read error. In nucleotides, the CDR3 is TGTGTCAGCAGAACACTAGCGGGAGTCGGTGAGCAGTTCTTC. This encodes CVSRTLAGVGEQFF. The chain is built from TRBV6-1 and TRBJ2-1, with TRBD2 matching over 11 bases. The germline V gene encodes CDR1 MNHNS and CDR2 SASEGT. The CDR3 length is 14 residues.

This sequence joins TRBV25-1 and TRBJ2-7, with 12 bases that match TRBD2. This CDR3 has 14 amino acids. Per germline, CDR1 MGHDK and CDR2 SYGVNS. V shed 8 bases, J shed 0 bases, and the junction held 2 bases outside the gene matches. Here the CDR3 DNA reads TGTGCCAGCGGGACTAGCGGGCCCTCCTACGAGCAGTACTTC. Amino acid sequence: CASGTSGPSYEQYF.

This clonotype has a count of ten or more. J is TRBJ2-1 and V is TRBV10-3; possible D gene TRBD2, 6 bases. This CDR3 region has 18 residues. Trimming left V 2 bases short and J 4 bases short, with 21 bases between. Germline lookup yields CDR1 ENHRY and CDR2 SYGVKD. CDR3: CAISEPSGGRAAYNEQFF. In DNA, the CDR3 is TGTGCCATCAGTGAGCCCTCCGGAGGGCGGGCGGCATACAATGAGCAGTTCTTC.

As to this clonotype: A much more abundant neighbour one base away suggests this may be a read error. The J gene is TRBJ2-7, the V gene TRBV6-2 or TRBV6-3; D unclear. The CDR3 is made up of 13 amino acids. Germline V gene lookup returns CDR1 MNHEY and CDR2 SVGEGT. V was trimmed by 2 bases and J by 2 bases, leaving 7 bases between them. The CDR3 loop reads CASSYGVTYEQYF. In nucleotides, the CDR3 is TGTGCCAGCAGTTACGGGGTGACCTACGAGCAGTACTTC.

On this clonotype: A much larger clone lies one base from this, so it may be a read error. The rearrangement uses TRBV29-1 and TRBJ2-1; 13 bases fit TRBD2. Per the germline V gene, CDR1 is SQVTM and CDR2 is ANQGSEA. Losses at the gene ends were 7 bases for V and 5 bases for J; bases not matched to a gene: 8. The CDR3 is 15 amino acids. CDR3 sequence (DNA): TGCAGCGCTGACCAGACTAGCGGGAGGAACAATGAGCAGTTCTTC. Encoded protein: CSADQTSGRNNEQFF.

This clonotype was observed a handful of times. The gene calls are TRBV5-6 and TRBJ2-7; TRBD1 agrees at 7 bases. The CDR3 runs 13 residues. V shed 4 bases, J shed 4 bases, and the junction held 5 bases outside the gene matches. The germline CDR1 and CDR2 sequences are SGHDT and YYEEEE. Here the CDR3 DNA reads TGTGCCAGCAGCGGGGGACAGAATTACGAGCAGTACTTC. Translating it yields CASSGGQNYEQYF.

A note on this clonotype: Just one base apart from a much larger clone, this may be a read error. The rearrangement joins TRBV4-2 to TRBJ2-1, with 7 bases matching TRBD2. Germline V lookup: CDR1 LGHNA, CDR2 YNFKEQ. The CDR3 spans 17 residues. Here the CDR3 reads CASSQDLADPSYDEQFF. The DNA for the CDR3 is TGTGCCAGCAGCCAAGATCTAGCGGATCCCTCCTACGATGAGCAGTTCTTC.

With respect to this clonotype: A much larger clonotype is one base distant, so this may be a read error. The chain recombines TRBV14 with TRBJ2-1, with TRBD2 as a possible D gene (5 bases). The CDR3 has 13 amino acids. V shed 4 bases and J shed 13 bases, with 17 bases lying between them. Germline CDR1 reads SGHDN; CDR2 reads FVKESK. CDR3 nucleotide sequence: TGTGCCAGCAGCCGTGCGGGCCGTAACGATCAGTTCTTC. Protein: CASSRAGRNDQFF.

Points on this clonotype: One end of the junction varies from germline; a read error may be responsible. The chain combines TRBV5-6 with TRBJ1-2; TRBD1 might be the D (5 bases). The germline CDR1 and CDR2 sequences are SGHDT and YYEEEE. The CDR3 is made up of 14 amino acids. CDR3 amino acids: CASSLGGPNYGYIF. CDR3 in DNA: TGTGCCAGCAGCTTGGGGGGACCGAACTATGGCTACATCTTC.

This clonotype has just one count. The CDR3 DNA reads as TGCGCCAGCAGCCATGGCAACAGGCACAATGAGCAGTTCTTC. It encodes CASSHGNRHNEQFF. The chain carries TRBV5-1 and TRBJ2-1, with a tentative D call TRBD1 (5 bases). The V and J ends lost 4 bases and 5 bases respectively, with 13 bases between them. The CDR3 is 14 amino acids. Germline V lookup: CDR1 SGHRS, CDR2 YFSETQ.

The V gene is TRBV7-9, the J gene TRBJ2-1, with D possibly matching TRBD2 (6 bases). Trimming cost V 6 bases and J 5 bases, with 17 bases left between them. Per germline, CDR1 SEHNR and CDR2 FQNEAQ (reference sequence). The CDR3 spans 15 residues. The DNA for the CDR3 is TGTGCCAGCAGTGGCCTAGCGTATGTACACAATGAGCAGTTCTTC. Translation: CASSGLAYVHNEQFF.

In nucleotides, the CDR3 is TGTGCCAGCAGTTTTACCCGGACAGGGGAGCTTTATGGCACAGATACGCAGCATTTT. Translating gives CASSFTRTGELYGTDTQHF. This chain uses TRBV12-3 or TRBV12-4 with TRBJ2-3; 9 positions match TRBD1. With the DNA end fitting TRBJ1-5 better, the J assignment may be wrong. The CDR3 has 19 amino acids.

This clonotype was seen just once. One junction end disagrees with the germline gene, perhaps due to a read error. The chain employs TRBV11-3 and TRBJ2-7; weak D call: TRBD1 (6 bases). Germline lookup yields CDR1 SGHNT and CDR2 YENEEA. CDR3 size: 14 residues. The CDR3 nucleotides read TGTGTCAGCAGCCCATCCCAAGGGGGAACCGAACAGTACTTC. It codes for CVSSPSQGGTEQYF.

The sample holds many counts of this clonotype. This chain joins TRBV6-1 and TRBJ2-3; 11 bases fit TRBD2. CDR1 is MNHNS and CDR2 is SASEGT in the germline V gene. The junction had 4 bases not matched to a gene; V was cut back by 6 bases and J by 2 bases. The CDR3 consists of 15 residues. The CDR3 DNA reads TGTGCCAGCAGATTAGCGGGAGGGTACACAGATACGCAGTATTTT. This codes for CASRLAGGYTDTQYF.

The chain couples TRBV6-2 or TRBV6-3 to TRBJ1-6; the match to TRBD1 covers 7 bases. V trimming: 4 bases; J trimming: 7 bases; junction bases outside the gene matches: 1. The CDR3 consists of 13 residues. Looked up from germline, CDR1 is MNHEY and CDR2 is SVGEGT. CDR3 residues: CASSSQGNSPLHF. In DNA form, the CDR3 reads TGTGCCAGCAGTTCACAGGGGAATTCACCCCTCCACTTT.

The J gene is TRBJ2-1, the V gene TRBV6-2 or TRBV6-3, with TRBD2 identical over 11 bases. V gave up 3 bases and J gave up 8 bases; unmatched junction bases: 18. Germline assignment: CDR1 MNHEY and CDR2 SVGEGT. The CDR3 consists of 19 residues. The CDR3 nucleotides read TGTGCCAGCAGTTATTCCCGACGTGGACTAGCGGGCCGGGCGGATGAGCAGTTCTTC. Its protein product is CASSYSRRGLAGRADEQFF.

Details on this clonotype: One base away lies a much larger clone, so this may be a sequencing read error. The chain employs TRBV29-1 and TRBJ1-2, with 8 bases lining up with TRBD1. Germline lookup yields CDR1 SQVTM and CDR2 ANQGSEA. Trimming took 6 bases from V and 7 from J; bases not matched to a gene: 16. This CDR3 comprises 15 residues. CDR3 bases: TGCAGCGTCTTCTCTGATGCGACAGGGGAATGTGGCTACACCTTC. Translated: CSVFSDATGECGYTF.

A remark on this clonotype: Since a much larger clone is just one base distant, this may be a read error. This chain uses TRBV12-3 or TRBV12-4 with TRBJ2-1; possibly TRBD1 for D (6 bases). CDR3 length equals 12 residues. DNA of the CDR3: TGTTCCAGCAGACGTGGGGGCTGGGAGCAGTTCTTC. Translating it yields CSSRRGGWEQFF.

As regards this clonotype: This could be a read error, since a much larger clone is one nucleotide away. This is likely a read error, given that the CDR3 carries no conserved phenylalanine or tryptophan at its end. The chain joins TRBV29-1 to TRBJ2-1; D gene ambiguous. Germline values: CDR1 SQVTM, CDR2 ANQGSEA. Trimming took off 6 bases at V and 6 bases at J, with 15 bases between the two ends. CDR3 length equals 13 residues. The CDR3 sequence: CSVAGASINEQFS. The CDR3 bases are TGCAGCGTGGCCGGTGCCTCGATCAATGAGCAGTTCTCC.

There are a few counts of this clonotype. Written as DNA, the CDR3 is TGTGCCTGGAGTGGACGGGGCCAAGAGACCCAGTACTTC. Translated, it gives CAWSGRGQETQYF. The chain uses TRBV30 and TRBJ2-5; D may be TRBD2 (5 bases). The germline gives CDR1 GTSNPN, CDR2 SVGIG (reference sequence). CDR3 size: 13 residues. The V end was cut by 1 base, the J end by 1 base, with 7 bases between.

A word on this clonotype: A much larger clone lies one base from this, so it may be a read error. The J gene is TRBJ2-7, the V gene TRBV29-1, with D perhaps matching TRBD2 (6 bases). The CDR3 is 13 amino acids. The germline V gene encodes CDR1 SQVTM and CDR2 ANQGSEA. Trimming removed 3 bases from V and 6 bases from J, with 15 bases in between. DNA of the CDR3: TGCAGCGTTGAGAGCGGGCCCCTCGGCGAGCAGTACTTC. Residues: CSVESGPLGEQYF.